Following are 26 T cell receptor beta chains from one sample sequenced in a study of T-cell memory formation after mild COVID-19. Each CDR3 protein gets one entry after TCRdb re-called the 5' RACE reads with MiXCR. The table shows 250,000 to 300,000 distinct CDR3 sequences, with 16% occurring only once. Source material: PBMCs or a T cell subset sorted from them (not recorded which). Receptors originate from a man in his late teens or twenties who had mild COVID-19 (a few samples of this study predate the infection). Cell type and time point are not known.

The CDR3 reads CASSALTGVRFYGYTF. CDR3 in DNA: TGTGCCAGCAGCGCCTTGACAGGGGTCCGTTTTTATGGCTACACCTTC. The genes are TRBV4-2 and TRBJ1-2; 8 bases fit TRBD1. V lost 5 bases, J lost 5 bases, and 13 bases stayed unmatched. The CDR3 is 16 amino acids. Looked up from germline, CDR1 is LGHNA and CDR2 is YNFKEQ.

A few counts support this clonotype. The V gene is TRBV9, the J gene TRBJ2-5, with 7 bases matching TRBD1. The CDR3 covers 13 residues. CDR1 is SGDLS and CDR2 is YYNGEE in the germline V gene. Trimming took 5 bases from V and 3 from J; bases not matched to a gene: 4. The CDR3 loop is CASSSGTEETQYF. DNA of the CDR3: TGTGCCAGCAGTTCCGGGACAGAAGAGACCCAGTACTTC.

This clonotype was observed a handful of times. The gene calls are TRBV5-1 and TRBJ1-1; D possibly corresponds to TRBD1 (6 bases). In germline, CDR1 is SGHRS, CDR2 YFSETQ. V was clipped by 3 bases and J by 3 bases, with 12 bases between them. The CDR3 runs 14 residues. This chain's CDR3 is CASSSPDSYTEAFF. CDR3 bases: TGCGCCAGCAGCTCCCCGGACAGTTACACTGAAGCTTTCTTT.

This clonotype has more than one count but fewer than ten. The rearrangement joins TRBV28 to TRBJ2-3; D may match TRBD1 or TRBD2 (5 bases each). CDR3 length equals 15 residues. The V and J ends lost 2 bases and 6 bases respectively, with 15 bases between them. Germline V lookup: CDR1 MDHEN, CDR2 SYDVKM. In DNA, the CDR3 is TGTGCCAGCAGTTTAGTGGGGACGAATAGGGATACGCAGTATTTT. Protein: CASSLVGTNRDTQYF.

This chain connects TRBV29-1 to TRBJ2-7; TRBD1 matches 8 bases. This CDR3 spans 16 amino acids. Trimming removed 7 bases from V and 5 bases from J; junction bases left unmatched: 19. Germline V lookup: CDR1 SQVTM, CDR2 ANQGSEA. CDR3 coding DNA: TGCAGCGCAGGGGCCTTTGTCACGGACAGGGAGCACGAGCAGTACTTC. Translation: CSAGAFVTDREHEQYF.

The genes are TRBV4-3 and TRBJ1-1; the D is unclear. The CDR3 consists of 15 residues. Trimming removed 0 bases at V and 1 base at J, with 9 bases between. Germline CDR1 LGHNA, CDR2 YSLEER. The DNA of the CDR3 is TGCGCCAGCAGCCAAGATAAGGCAGGGAACACTGAAGCTTTCTTT. It yields the protein CASSQDKAGNTEAFF.

The rearrangement uses TRBV3-1 and TRBJ1-2; the D is unclear. The germline V gene has CDR1 LGHDT and CDR2 YNNKEL (reference sequence). CDR3 length equals 15 residues. Trimming shortened V by 0 bases and J by 1 base, and 9 bases separated the two germline ends. CDR3 loop: CASSQDVGFNYGYTF. CDR3 DNA sequence: TGTGCCAGCAGCCAAGATGTCGGCTTTAACTATGGCTACACCTTC.

This clonotype occurred a few times. The chain combines TRBV14 with TRBJ2-5; D gene uncertain. Germline V lookup: CDR1 SGHDN, CDR2 FVKESK. Trimming cost V 0 bases and J 7 bases, with 6 bases left between them. This CDR3 contains 12 residues. The CDR3 region is CASSQESWTQYF. The CDR3 nucleotides are TGTGCCAGCAGCCAAGAGAGTTGGACCCAGTACTTC.

In this sample, this clonotype turned up a few times. The rearrangement uses TRBV19 and TRBJ1-2; D perhaps matches TRBD1 (5 bases). Germline V gives CDR1 LNHDA, CDR2 SQIVND (reference sequence). CDR3 length: 14 amino acids. V was clipped by 5 bases and J by 4 bases, with 14 bases between them. The CDR3 DNA reads as TGTGCCAGTAGTTCTTGGGGCACGAGCTATGGCTACACCTTC. Protein sequence: CASSSWGTSYGYTF.

In this sample, this clonotype turned up a few times. This chain joins TRBV29-1 and TRBJ2-5; D is tentatively TRBD1 or TRBD2 (6 bases each). The CDR3 extends over 13 amino acids. Germline V lookup: CDR1 SQVTM, CDR2 ANQGSEA. With 1 base removed from V and 7 bases from J, the gap between germline ends came to 13 bases. CDR3 sequence reads: CSVEVAGEATQYF. DNA for the CDR3: TGCAGCGTTGAAGTGGCAGGGGAGGCGACCCAGTACTTC.

This clonotype was counted between two and nine times. This sequence joins TRBV24-1 and TRBJ2-1; 7 bases are shared with TRBD2. CDR3 size: 15 residues. V lost 3 bases to trimming and J lost 2 bases; unmatched junction nucleotides: 3. Germline V lookup: CDR1 KGHDR, CDR2 SFDVKD. This CDR3 is CATSDMGGAYNEQFF. The CDR3 DNA reads as TGTGCCACCAGTGATATGGGGGGGGCCTACAATGAGCAGTTCTTC.

The chain carries TRBV7-6 and TRBJ2-6; D possibly uses TRBD1 or TRBD2 (5 bases each). Germline CDR1 reads SGHVS; CDR2 reads FNYEAQ. The CDR3 covers 16 residues. Trimming cost V 1 base and J 0 bases, with 7 bases left between them. The CDR3 sequence: CASSLGGDSGANVLTF. As DNA, the CDR3 is TGTGCCAGCAGCTTAGGAGGGGACTCTGGGGCCAACGTCCTGACTTTC.

The chain couples TRBV5-5 to TRBJ2-4; D is uncertain. From germline, CDR1 is SGHKS and CDR2 YYEKEE (reference sequence). Trimming stripped 7 bases from V and 6 bases from J, with 17 bases between. The CDR3 length is 14 residues. CDR3 nucleotides: TGTGCCAGCGGACCTATCGGCGTGGGAAACATTCAGTACTTC. It is translated as CASGPIGVGNIQYF.

This clonotype was observed many times. The chain employs TRBV5-1 and TRBJ2-3; tentative D call: TRBD1 (5 bases). This CDR3 contains 15 residues. Trimming pared 4 bases from V and 3 bases from J, leaving 15 bases between. Looked up from germline, CDR1 is SGHRS and CDR2 is YFSETQ. CDR3 in DNA: TGCGCCAGCAGCGACAGCTTAGCAACAACAGATACGCAGTATTTT. Translation gives CASSDSLATTDTQYF.

In its sample, this clonotype was seen once. This chain connects TRBV7-3 to TRBJ1-1; D is unresolved. From germline, CDR1 is SGHTA and CDR2 FQGTGA. Trimming left V 5 bases short and J 1 base short, with 8 bases between. This CDR3 spans 13 amino acids. The CDR3 loop reads CASSPRANTEAFF. For the CDR3, the DNA is TGTGCCAGCAGCCCACGGGCGAACACTGAAGCTTTCTTT.

This clonotype was seen more than once but under ten times. The chain uses TRBV5-1 and TRBJ2-3; 10 bases agree with TRBD2. CDR1 SGHRS and CDR2 YFSETQ come from the germline V gene. V shed 1 base and J 2 bases; nucleotides not matched to a gene: 10. The CDR3 loop spans 18 amino acids. The CDR3 spells CASSLPRVAGGTTDTQYF. As DNA, the CDR3 is TGCGCCAGCAGCTTGCCAAGGGTAGCGGGGGGAACCACAGATACGCAGTATTTT.

The J gene is TRBJ1-2, the V gene TRBV28; D is perhaps TRBD1 (6 bases). With 4 bases removed from V and 3 bases from J, the gap between germline ends came to 9 bases. This CDR3 spans 13 amino acids. Germline values: CDR1 MDHEN, CDR2 SYDVKM. The CDR3, as DNA: TGTGCCAGCAGTTGGGCAGGGGACTATGGCTACACCTTC. Encoded protein: CASSWAGDYGYTF.

This chain links TRBV29-1 with TRBJ1-1; no definite D call. V shed 2 bases and J shed 2 bases, with 3 bases lying between them. CDR1 is SQVTM and CDR2 is ANQGSEA in the germline V gene. This CDR3 comprises 11 residues. The CDR3 region has the DNA TGCAGCGTTGAAACTAACACTGAAGCTTTCTTT. The encoded protein is CSVETNTEAFF.

This clonotype was recorded many times. The chain carries TRBV5-1 and TRBJ2-1; 10 bases are shared with TRBD2. The germline CDR1 and CDR2 sequences are SGHRS and YFSETQ. Unmatched junction bases numbered 4, after V lost 4 bases and J lost 6 bases. This CDR3 has 14 amino acids. The CDR3 DNA follows: TGCGCCAGCAGCACCCGACTAGCGGGCAATGAGCAGTTCTTC. This translates into CASSTRLAGNEQFF. Looking up the rest from reference TRBV5-1 and TRBJ2-1 gives the full variable domain: KAGVTQTPRYLIKTRGQQVTLSCSPISGHRSVSWYQQTPGQGLQFLFEYFSETQRNKGNFPGRFSGRQFSNSRSEMNVSTLELGDSALYLCASSTRLAGNEQFFGPGTRLTVL.

In its sample, this clonotype was seen a few times. The chain has TRBV7-2 and TRBJ2-1, with 7 bases fitting TRBD2. The J segment lost 6 bases and the V segment lost 5 bases, leaving 4 bases of the junction unmatched. CDR3 size: 13 residues. The germline V gene encodes CDR1 SGHTA and CDR2 FQGNSA. CDR3 sequence reads: CASSTGLVNEQFF. The DNA of the CDR3 is TGTGCCAGCAGCACCGGACTAGTCAATGAGCAGTTCTTC.

The V and J genes are TRBV6-6 and TRBJ2-7; D might be TRBD2 (5 bases). The V end was cut by 2 bases, the J end by 5 bases, with 13 bases between. The CDR3 consists of 14 residues. Per the germline V gene, CDR1 is MNHNY and CDR2 is SVGAGI (reference sequence). The CDR3 DNA follows: TGTGCCAGCAGTTACCCTTCTAGCCCCCACGAGCAGTACTTC. Translation: CASSYPSSPHEQYF.

The rearrangement joins TRBV4-2 to TRBJ2-5, with 9 bases matching TRBD1. The trim removed 3 bases at V and 5 bases at J, leaving 7 bases unmatched. The germline V gene has CDR1 LGHNA and CDR2 YNFKEQ. This CDR3 spans 15 amino acids. CDR3 bases: TGTGCCAGCAGCCAGGACAGGGGATTGTTGGAGACCCAGTACTTC. Its protein is CASSQDRGLLETQYF.

This chain joins TRBV12-3 or TRBV12-4 and TRBJ2-1; 7 positions match TRBD1. V trimming: 7 bases; J trimming: 2 bases; junction bases outside the gene matches: 5. The CDR3 length is 14 residues. CDR3: CASTFGQAYNEQFF. The CDR3 nucleotides read TGTGCCAGCACCTTCGGACAGGCCTACAATGAGCAGTTCTTC.

This clonotype was seen at least ten times. CDR3 residues: CASSAPGEQETQYF. Written as DNA, the CDR3 is TGTGCCAGCAGCGCCCCCGGGGAGCAAGAGACCCAGTACTTC. V is TRBV7-9 and J is TRBJ2-5, with D perhaps matching TRBD2 (5 bases). V was pared by 5 bases and J by 2 bases, with 12 bases between. Looked up from germline, CDR1 is SEHNR and CDR2 is FQNEAQ (reference sequence). The CDR3 loop spans 14 amino acids.

This clonotype was counted only a few times. The V call is TRBV18, the J call TRBJ2-6, with D possibly being TRBD1 (6 bases). Looked up from germline, CDR1 is KGHSH and CDR2 is LQKENI. Trimming removed 3 bases at V and 0 bases at J, with 12 bases between. This CDR3 is 17 amino acids long. The DNA for the CDR3 is TGTGCCAGCTCACCGACAGGCTCCGCCTCTGGGGCCAACGTCCTGACTTTC. Its protein is CASSPTGSASGANVLTF.

The gene calls are TRBV20-1 and TRBJ1-2, with TRBD1 as a possible D gene (5 bases). The CDR3 totals 14 residues. Trimming cost V 5 bases and J 4 bases, with 17 bases left between them. Germline V gene sequence: CDR1 DFQATT, CDR2 SNEGSKA (reference sequence). The DNA of the CDR3 is TGCAGTGCTTCCGACAGCTATTCTCCCTATGGCTACACCTTC. Amino acids: CSASDSYSPYGYTF.